These 16 T cell receptor beta chains were all obtained from the same sample, sequenced in a study of T cells expressing NK-cell markers. TCRdb reprocessed the 5' RACE reads and stores each CDR3 protein as one record, lacking DNA. The table lists 150,000 or so distinct CDR3 sequences, with around 37% in the top ten. The specimen was blood T cells: a sorted CD56 or NKG2C T cell subset, CD4+ or CD8+ T cells, or bulk PBMC T cells (not recorded which). The receptor set was obtained from a woman in her fifties or sixties in good health.

J is TRBJ2-3 and V is TRBV4-1; TCRdb picks TRBD1, but there is no DNA to check that call. CDR1 is MGHRA and CDR2 is YSYEKL in the germline V gene. CDR3 size: 17 residues. The CDR3 loop reads CASSQAPRGPSTDTQYF.

The chain joins TRBV5-6 to TRBJ2-1. The CDR3 loop spans 14 amino acids. Germline-derived CDR1 and CDR2 are SGHDT and YYEEEE. The CDR3 sequence: CASSSDRDYDEQFF.

The rearrangement uses TRBV20-1 and TRBJ2-3; TCRdb gives TRBD2 as the D gene, but with no DNA this cannot be confirmed. The CDR3 runs 16 residues. Germline values: CDR1 DFQATT, CDR2 SNEGSKA (reference sequence). CDR3: CSARDGLAESTDTQYF.

The gene calls are TRBV27 and TRBJ2-7; TCRdb's D call, TRBD2, is unchecked because there is no DNA. The CDR3 covers 14 residues. The germline CDR1 and CDR2 sequences are MNHEY and SMNVEV (reference sequence). CDR3 protein: CASKPGLAGVEQYF.

The rearrangement links TRBV6-4 to TRBJ2-1; the D call from TCRdb, TRBD2, cannot be confirmed without DNA. In germline, CDR1 is MRHNA, CDR2 SNTAGT. CDR3 length: 15 amino acids. CDR3 sequence: CASSEGERDYNEQFF.

The chain recombines TRBV3-1 with TRBJ1-1. Germline values: CDR1 LGHDT, CDR2 YNNKEL (reference sequence). The CDR3 extends over 13 amino acids. The CDR3 is CASSLSYRTEAFF.

J is TRBJ1-1 and V is TRBV29-1; the TRBD1 assignment by TCRdb is unverifiable without DNA. This CDR3 comprises 11 residues. Germline V gene data show CDR1 as SQVTM and CDR2 as ANQGSEA. The CDR3 reads CSVGPGDQAFF. Looking up the rest from reference TRBV29-1 and TRBJ1-1 gives the full variable domain: SAVISQKPSRDICQRGTSLTIQCQVDSQVTMMFWYRQQPGQSLTLIATANQGSEATYESGFVIDKFPISRPNLTFSTLTVSNMSPEDSSIYLCSVGPGDQAFFGQGTRLTVV.

The genes are TRBV19 and TRBJ2-1; TCRdb selects TRBD2, and the lack of DNA leaves this call unchecked. The germline CDR1 and CDR2 sequences are LNHDA and SQIVND (reference sequence). The CDR3 contains 14 residues. CDR3 in amino acids: CASSSASGGDEQFF.

The rearrangement joins TRBV4-1 to TRBJ2-7; TCRdb outputs TRBD1, but without DNA this stays unchecked. This CDR3 spans 15 amino acids. CDR1 is MGHRA and CDR2 is YSYEKL in the germline V gene. This chain's CDR3 is CASSSRDRGKNEQYF.

The rearrangement uses TRBV12-3 or TRBV12-4 and TRBJ1-1; TCRdb proposes TRBD1, but this gene call is untestable without DNA. The CDR3 covers 13 residues. CDR3 region: CASSQLQGSEAFF.

The J gene is TRBJ1-1, the V gene TRBV15; TCRdb's D gene call, TRBD1, goes unchecked for lack of DNA. Germline values: CDR1 LNHNV, CDR2 YYDKDF (reference sequence). The CDR3 is 12 amino acids. The CDR3 sequence is CAAARTNTEAFF.

V and J are TRBV20-1 and TRBJ2-5; TCRdb reports TRBD1, a call that lacks DNA to check it against. The CDR3 covers 16 residues. In germline, CDR1 is DFQATT, CDR2 SNEGSKA (reference sequence). CDR3: CSARVGKRKPPETQYF.

The chain is built from TRBV7-2 and TRBJ2-3; checking the TCRdb D call of TRBD1 is not possible without DNA. The CDR3 covers 15 residues. Germline-derived CDR1 and CDR2 are SGHTA and FQGNSA. The CDR3 is CASSRQNASTDTQYF.

J is TRBJ2-3 and V is TRBV29-1; TCRdb gives TRBD2 as the D gene, but with no DNA this cannot be confirmed. The CDR3 runs to 13 residues. Germline V gene data show CDR1 as SQVTM and CDR2 as ANQGSEA. CDR3 residues: CSVDRRGTDTQYF.

This chain joins TRBV11-2 and TRBJ2-1; the D call from TCRdb, TRBD2, cannot be confirmed without DNA. The CDR3 contains 17 residues. Germline lookup yields CDR1 SGHAT and CDR2 FQNNGV. The CDR3 sequence is CASAPTGRAGTYNEQFF.

The rearrangement links TRBV27 to TRBJ2-5. CDR3 length: 12 residues. Germline-derived CDR1 and CDR2 are MNHEY and SMNVEV (reference sequence). This chain's CDR3 is CASSLLGETQYF.